The clone carrying this TCR beta chain was observed once. Its antigen is undetermined. In the PCR, 60 Vbeta and 13 Jbeta primers were used. In the original processing: Around 83 million unique TCR beta chains, roughly 10 million shared, were counted in a later analysis. The method was immunoSEQ multiplex PCR; TCRdb's version includes in-frame clones alone and lacks a portion of them. The V and J calls and clone size were taken over from that table, and D and trimming were inferred from the DNA. This sample has 95,000 to 150,000 clones, with 72% found just once. The record originates from a study of cytomegalovirus exposure and HLA in healthy donors. Donors likely had unrecorded immune exposures despite being nominally healthy when sampled. Study-level points and caveats: Among TCR beta chains, those listed as cytomegalovirus-associated numbered about 160.

Sequenced input: PBMCs. This TCR was recovered from a man aged 25-45 years in good health and CMV-seronegative.

The CDR3 protein is CASSLLDRVYGYTF. CDR3 DNA: TGTGCCAGCAGTCTTCTGGACAGGGTCTATGGCTACACCTTC. The rearrangement links TRBV28 to TRBJ1-2; TRBD1 matches at 8 bases. Per germline, CDR1 MDHEN and CDR2 SYDVKM. CDR3 size: 14 residues. J gave up 4 bases and V 5 bases, and 6 bases lay outside the gene matches.